The clone carrying this T cell receptor (beta chain) has only one observation. What it recognizes is unknown. Compared with germline, one end of the junction differs, possibly owing to a read error. The data stem from a study of cytomegalovirus exposure and HLA in healthy donors. Study results and limitations: Some public TCRs appeared in many individuals, while most sequences were rare.

This PCR relied on a set of 60 Vbeta primers and 13 Jbeta primers. Generated by immunoSEQ multiplex PCR, the TCRdb table keeps only in-frame clones and is missing some. The sample records under 200,000 clones, 75% to 90% being singletons. Germline CDR1 reads SGHRS; CDR2 reads YFSETQ. The CDR3 is 15 residues long. This clonotype was sampled from a man between 18 and 29 years old in good health and CMV-seropositive. V gene TRBV5-1 combines with J gene TRBJ2-7, with 7 bases fitting TRBD2. The specimen was PBMCs. CDR3 nucleotides: TGCGCCAGCGCGGGTCTAGCGGCGAACTCCCACGAGCAGTACTTC. The encoded protein is CASAGLAANSHEQYF.